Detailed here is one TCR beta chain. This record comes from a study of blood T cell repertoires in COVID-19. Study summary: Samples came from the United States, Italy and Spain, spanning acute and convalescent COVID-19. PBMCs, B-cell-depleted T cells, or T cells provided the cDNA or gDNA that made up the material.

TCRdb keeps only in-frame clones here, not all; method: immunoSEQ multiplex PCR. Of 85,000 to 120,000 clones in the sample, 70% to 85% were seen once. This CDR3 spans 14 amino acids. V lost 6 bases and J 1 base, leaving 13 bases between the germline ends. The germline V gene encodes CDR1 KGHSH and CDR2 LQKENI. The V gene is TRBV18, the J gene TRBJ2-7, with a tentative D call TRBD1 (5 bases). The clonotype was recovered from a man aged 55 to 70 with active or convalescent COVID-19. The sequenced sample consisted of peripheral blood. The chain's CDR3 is CASSPGAISYEQYF. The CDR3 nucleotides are TGTGCCAGCTCTCCTGGGGCTATATCCTACGAGCAGTACTTC. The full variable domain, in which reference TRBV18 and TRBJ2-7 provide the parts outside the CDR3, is NAGVMQNPRHLVRRRGQEARLRCSPMKGHSHVYWYRQLPEEGLKFMVYLQKENIIDESGMPKERFSAEFPKEGPSILRIQQVVRGDSAAYFCASSPGAISYEQYFGPGTRLTVT.